The 2 T cell receptor beta chains in this list originate from one sample, sequenced in a study of human T cells and chemical hapten exposure. TCRdb processed the RACE reads anew with MiXCR; each CDR3 protein has one entry. The sample holds around 300,000 distinct CDR3 sequences, around 7% seen once. Described time point: pre-sensitization, week 0. Documented treatment: therapeutic diphenylcyclopropenone sensitization with weekly scalp DPC. This material consisted of whole blood, taken in connection with sensitization to the hapten diphenylcyclopropenone (DPC). These receptors originate from a man aged 18 to 35 with alopecia areata. Some clones in this sample may be carry-over from other donors' samples.

This sequence joins TRBV3-1 and TRBJ1-6; maybe TRBD1 (5 bases). Germline values: CDR1 LGHDT, CDR2 YNNKEL (reference sequence). The CDR3 contains 16 residues. V dropped 1 base and J dropped 6 bases, with 13 bases sitting between them. The CDR3 coding sequence is TGTGCCAGCAGCCAAGGCGAGGGGAGTCGTAATTCACCCCTCCACTTT. Amino acids: CASSQGEGSRNSPLHF.

CDR3 DNA sequence: TGTACTAACCGGTGGCGGGGGTACTACGAGCAGTACTTC. It codes for CTNRWRGYYEQYF. The gene calls are TRBV6-4 and TRBJ2-7, with 7 bases fitting TRBD2. The germline V gene encodes CDR1 MRHNA and CDR2 SNTAGT. The CDR3 is made up of 13 amino acids.